A single sample gave rise to the 14 T cell receptor beta chains below, sequenced in a study of regulatory T cells in long-lasting Graves disease. As for time point: newly diagnosed GD, antithyroid drugs for less than 3 months. PBMC RNA was the source of the TCR library. The TCR beta library used iRepertoire HTBI primers with Arm-PCR amplification of CDR3. TCRdb reprocessed the multiplex PCR reads with MiXCR, giving one entry per CDR3 protein. The sample yields about 310,000 distinct CDR3 sequences, over 15% seen once. This specimen consisted of peripheral blood mononuclear cells (PBMCs), obtained at new diagnosis, from a patient treated with antithyroid drugs. Source of these receptors: a female donor with Graves disease.

Of note for this clonotype: This may stem from a read error, because a much larger clone lies one nucleotide away. Likely a read error: the CDR3 ends without its conserved phenylalanine or tryptophan. V is TRBV12-3 or TRBV12-4 and J is TRBJ2-1, with D possibly being TRBD2 (6 bases). The V and J ends lost 4 bases and 2 bases respectively, with 18 bases between them. The CDR3 is 17 amino acids. CDR3 protein: CASSYGLGGNAYNEQFL. In DNA, the CDR3 is TGTGCCAGCAGTTACGGTCTGGGCGGGAACGCCTACAATGAGCAGTTCTTA.

Many counts were recorded for this clonotype. The J gene is TRBJ2-2, the V gene TRBV11-2; D remains unclear. Germline V gene data show CDR1 as SGHAT and CDR2 as FQNNGV. The CDR3 sequence is 15 residues long. Trimming pared 5 bases from V and 3 bases from J, leaving 13 bases between. The CDR3 reads CASSLRVDHTGELFF. The CDR3 DNA is TGTGCCAGCAGCCTCCGAGTTGATCACACCGGGGAGCTGTTTTTT.

About this clonotype: The conserved phenylalanine or tryptophan is not found at the CDR3 terminus, so this likely reflects a read error. V and J are TRBV20-1 and TRBJ1-5, with a weak D call TRBD1 (5 bases). CDR1 is DFQATT, CDR2 SNEGSKA, per germline (reference sequence). The CDR3 spans 14 residues. Trimming took 3 bases from V and 3 from J, leaving 12 bases between them. This chain's CDR3 is CSARGQGANQPQHS. CDR3 DNA: TGCAGTGCTAGGGGGCAGGGCGCCAATCAGCCCCAGCATTCT.

This clonotype was seen many times. This sequence joins TRBV28 and TRBJ2-7; 7 nucleotides agree with TRBD1. The CDR3 is 12 amino acids. Germline CDR1 is MDHEN and CDR2 is SYDVKM. The CDR3 DNA sequence: TGTGCGGTGGGACAGCGGTCCTACGAGCAGTACTTC. It codes for CAVGQRSYEQYF.

This clonotype was found many times. The chain joins TRBV9 to TRBJ1-1; D uncertain. CDR3 length: 15 residues. The V end lost 1 base, the J end lost 3 bases, and 13 bases lay between the germline ends. Germline V CDR1 and CDR2: SGDLS, YYNGEE. The CDR3 sequence: CASSVIGGYDTEAFF. For the CDR3, the DNA is TGTGCCAGCAGCGTAATAGGAGGGTATGACACTGAAGCTTTCTTT. Filled out from reference TRBV9 and TRBJ1-1, the complete variable domain reads DSGVTQTPKHLITATGQRVTLRCSPRSGDLSVYWYQQSLDQGLQFLIQYYNGEERAKGNILERFSAQQFPDLHSELNLSSLELGDSALYFCASSVIGGYDTEAFFGQGTRLTVV.

The sample holds a few counts of this clonotype. This may arise from a read error, as a much more abundant clone is one base away. Here the CDR3 omits its conserved ending phenylalanine or tryptophan, so a read error is the likely source. The rearrangement joins TRBV20-1 to TRBJ2-7, with TRBD2 identical over 14 bases. Germline values: CDR1 DFQATT, CDR2 SNEGSKA (reference sequence). The CDR3 loop spans 18 amino acids. Trimming removed 0 bases from V and 3 bases from J; junction bases left unmatched: 10. The CDR3 is CSARDPGGTSGRGYEQYL. DNA for the CDR3: TGCAGTGCTAGAGATCCTGGGGGGACTAGCGGGAGAGGCTACGAGCAGTACCTC.

Ten or more counts support this clonotype. This rearrangement joins TRBV7-9 to TRBJ2-7; D is ambiguous. The CDR3 sequence is 13 residues long. The germline gives CDR1 SEHNR, CDR2 FQNEAQ (reference sequence). The germline V and J ends were trimmed by 3 bases and 0 bases, with 6 bases remaining between them. CDR3 bases: TGTGCCAGCAGCTTGGACGGCTCCTACGAGCAGTACTTC. Translating it yields CASSLDGSYEQYF.

The chain employs TRBV27 and TRBJ2-3; 7 bases fit TRBD1. Germline CDR1 and CDR2: MNHEY and SMNVEV (reference sequence). V trimming: 8 bases; J trimming: 4 bases; junction bases outside the gene matches: 9. The CDR3 runs 14 residues. Here the CDR3 reads CASSPGQAADTQYF. The DNA of the CDR3 is TGTGCCAGCTCACCCGGACAGGCCGCAGATACGCAGTATTTT.

This clonotype was counted a few times. The chain couples TRBV5-1 to TRBJ2-1; perhaps TRBD1 as D (5 bases). The CDR3 is 14 amino acids. In germline, CDR1 is SGHRS, CDR2 YFSETQ. The V and J ends lost 0 bases and 7 bases respectively, with 11 bases between them. In DNA form, the CDR3 reads TGCGCCAGCAGCTTGGCAGGGATGACGAATGAGCAGTTCTTC. Residues: CASSLAGMTNEQFF.

As concerns this clonotype: With a far larger clone one base away, a read error is the likely cause. In nucleotides, the CDR3 is TGTGCCAGCAGTGATAGGACTAGCGCGTACAATGAGCAGTACTTC. Amino acids: CASSDRTSAYNEQYF. The chain uses TRBV2 and TRBJ2-4; 9 bases map to TRBD2. The V gene's germline CDR1 is SNHLY and CDR2 FYNNEI. This CDR3 region has 15 residues. The V and J ends lost 3 bases and 13 bases, in that order; junction bases with no gene match: 13.

On this clonotype: This likely traces to a read error, being one base from a far larger clone. The chain is built from TRBV28 and TRBJ2-3, with TRBD2 matching 10 bases. CDR1 and CDR2 from the germline V gene are MDHEN and SYDVKM. The CDR3 runs 15 residues. CDR3 sequence reads: CASSLYIAGGSERYF. In nucleotides, the CDR3 is TGTGCCAGCAGTTTATACATAGCGGGAGGCTCCGAGCGGTACTTC. The complete variable domain, with remaining parts taken from reference TRBV28 and TRBJ2-3, reads DVKVTQSSRYLVKRTGEKVFLECVQDMDHENMFWYRQDPGLGLRLIYFSYDVKMKEKGDIPEGYSVSREKKERFSLILESASTNQTSMYLCASSLYIAGGSERYFGPGTRLTVL.

This clonotype was detected many times. This chain connects TRBV5-1 to TRBJ2-5; the D gene is possibly TRBD1 (5 bases). Trimming left V 0 bases short and J 5 bases short, with 8 bases between. CDR1 and CDR2 (germline): SGHRS, YFSETQ. CDR3 size: 13 residues. CDR3 coding DNA: TGCGCCAGCAGCTTGGGTCCAGGGGAGACCCAGTACTTC. Its translation: CASSLGPGETQYF.

This clonotype was detected ten times or more. The chain links TRBV11-2 to TRBJ2-3, with 7 bases lining up with TRBD2. CDR1 and CDR2 (germline): SGHAT, FQNNGV. Unmatched junction bases numbered 8, after V lost 7 bases and J lost 1 base. This CDR3 has 15 residues. CDR3 residues: CASTHSGGGTDTQYF. In nucleotides, the CDR3 is TGTGCCAGCACCCACTCTGGGGGGGGCACAGATACGCAGTATTTT.

The gene calls are TRBV2 and TRBJ2-7; possible D gene TRBD1, 8 bases. Trimming took 4 bases from V and 4 from J, leaving 29 bases between them. This CDR3 is built from 19 residues. Germline CDR1 SNHLY, CDR2 FYNNEI. In DNA form, the CDR3 reads TGTGCCAGCAGTGGGACAGGGTCAGGGGACTACCCAAGCTTGTACGAGCAGTACTTC. Its translation: CASSGTGSGDYPSLYEQYF.